This T cell receptor beta chain is drawn from a study of OX40 agonist ivuxolimab in advanced cancers. Notes on the research overall: Ivuxolimab was an agonistic, fully human IgG2 monoclonal antibody directed against OX40 (CD134), a costimulatory receptor. Intravenous ivuxolimab was administered to patients every 2 weeks at six dose levels: 0.01, 0.1, 0.3, 1.5, 3 and 10 mg/kg. Among the roughly 52 dose-escalation patients, about 19 had hepatocellular carcinoma, roughly 15 melanoma, 9 renal cell carcinoma and 9 head and neck cancer. A male proportion of roughly 85% and a mean age of about 60 years, ranging from about 20 to 79, were recorded for the dose-escalation cohort. Prior anti-PD-1, anti-PD-L1 or anti-CTLA-4 therapy was permitted, and 30% to 50% of dose-escalation patients had received checkpoint inhibitors. Partial responses occurred in three dose-escalation patients, of whom one had hepatocellular carcinoma and two had cutaneous melanoma. Peripheral TCRbeta sequencing aimed to test whether ivuxolimab altered TCR sequence diversity and caused clonal T-cell expansion. The paper covers the monotherapy dose-escalation part of the phase I ivuxolimab trial, which included N of about 50 patients. What the work shows at the level of the full study, not this receptor alone: After ivuxolimab, expanded clones were on average more numerous among CD8+ T cells than among CD4+ T cells. In the 0.1-3.0 mg/kg groups, partial responders were among the patients with the lowest normalized peripheral clonal expansion, particularly in CD8+ T cells. Low levels of normalized T-cell clonal expansion were also shown by some nonresponding patients. At doses from 0.1 to 3.0 mg/kg, clonal expansion was seen in both CD4+ and CD8+ blood T cells between baseline and week 6. Which antigens the clonally expanded peripheral T cells were specific for was not determined.

Patients with autoimmune disease history or receiving systemic immunosuppression were excluded from the trial. In every dose cohort, peripheral blood was drawn for TCR sequencing at baseline, cycle 4 day 1, and cycle 7 day 1. Samples were obtained from an open-label, multicenter, first-in-human phase I dose-escalation trial of ivuxolimab. The trial enrolled adults with locally advanced or metastatic head and neck squamous cell, hepatocellular, melanoma or renal cell carcinoma. Before TCR sequencing, CD4+ T cells and CD8+ T cells were sorted from peripheral blood as separate populations. Genomic DNA was isolated from the sorted cells so that the TCRbeta CDR3 region could be sequenced. The immunoSEQ Assay was used for sequencing of TCRbeta CDR3 regions. In its TCRdb copy, this immuneACCESS table keeps in-frame sequences only and misses some clones. Where compared with another copy, unresolved V genes explain less than half of these, and the others have no known cause. Present in this sample are around 95,000 clones, approximately 90% of which were seen just once. The ten largest make up 0.5% to 0.65% of the sample.

Looking up the germline V gene (reference sequence) yields CDR1 DFQATT and CDR2 SNEGSKA. The V end loses 2 bases and the J end loses 3 bases, and a stretch of 4 bases separates them. The CDR3 starts with the cysteine, ends with the phenylalanine, and has 11 residues. Only the CDR3 region is kept as DNA, spanning 33 bases read in frame from base 1. In regard to this clone: Its specific antigen is unknown. No much larger clone is present one base from it, and per-base qualities are unavailable. In the same sample, other DNA sequences code for this CDR3.

This receptor was obtained from an adult with an advanced solid tumor such as melanoma, head and neck, liver or kidney cancer. In this chain, TRBV20-1 is recombined with TRBJ1-2; a confident D gene designation cannot be given. Source: CD4+ or CD8+ T cells sorted from blood, taken in a trial of the OX40 agonist ivuxolimab. The DNA is as follows: TGCAGTGCTAGAACCGACTATGGCTACACCTTC. Its translation reads: CSARTDYGYTF.